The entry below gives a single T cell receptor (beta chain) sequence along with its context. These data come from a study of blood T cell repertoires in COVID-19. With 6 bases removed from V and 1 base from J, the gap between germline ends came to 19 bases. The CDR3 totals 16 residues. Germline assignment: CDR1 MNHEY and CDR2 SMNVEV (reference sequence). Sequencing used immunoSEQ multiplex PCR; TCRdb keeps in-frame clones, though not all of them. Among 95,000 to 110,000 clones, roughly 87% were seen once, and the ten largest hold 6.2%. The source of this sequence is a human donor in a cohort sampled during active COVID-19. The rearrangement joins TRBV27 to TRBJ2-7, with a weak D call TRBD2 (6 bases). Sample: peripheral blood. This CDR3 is CASRAGLLKFSYEQYF. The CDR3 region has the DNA TGTGCCAGCAGGGCAGGACTACTTAAGTTTTCCTACGAGCAGTACTTC.